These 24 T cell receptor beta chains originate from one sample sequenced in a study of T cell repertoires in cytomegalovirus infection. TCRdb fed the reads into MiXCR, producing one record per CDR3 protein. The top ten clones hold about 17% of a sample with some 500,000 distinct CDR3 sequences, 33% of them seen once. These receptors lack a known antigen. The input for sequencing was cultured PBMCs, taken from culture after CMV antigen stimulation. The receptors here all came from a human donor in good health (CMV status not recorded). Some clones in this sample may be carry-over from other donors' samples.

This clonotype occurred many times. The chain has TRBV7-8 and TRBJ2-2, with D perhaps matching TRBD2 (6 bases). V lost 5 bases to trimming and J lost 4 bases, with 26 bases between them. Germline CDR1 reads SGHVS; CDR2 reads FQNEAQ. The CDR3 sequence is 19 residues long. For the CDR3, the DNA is TGTGCCAGCAGCGAACGGGCCCCTAGCGACCCTATGGGCACCGGGGAGCTGTTTTTT. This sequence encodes CASSERAPSDPMGTGELFF.

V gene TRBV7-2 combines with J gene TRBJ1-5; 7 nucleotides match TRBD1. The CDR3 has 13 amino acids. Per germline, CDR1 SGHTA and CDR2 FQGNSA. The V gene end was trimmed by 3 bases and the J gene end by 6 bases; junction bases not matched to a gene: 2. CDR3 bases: TGTGCCAGCAGCTTGCCAGGGGGTCAGCCCCAGCATTTT. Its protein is CASSLPGGQPQHF.

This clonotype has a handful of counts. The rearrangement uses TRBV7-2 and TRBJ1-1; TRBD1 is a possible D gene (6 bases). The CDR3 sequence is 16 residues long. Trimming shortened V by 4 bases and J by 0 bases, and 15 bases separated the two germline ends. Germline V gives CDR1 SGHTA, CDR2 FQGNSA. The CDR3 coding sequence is TGTGCCAGCAGCTCCCGGGCAGGGGCGATGAACACTGAAGCTTTCTTT. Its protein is CASSSRAGAMNTEAFF.

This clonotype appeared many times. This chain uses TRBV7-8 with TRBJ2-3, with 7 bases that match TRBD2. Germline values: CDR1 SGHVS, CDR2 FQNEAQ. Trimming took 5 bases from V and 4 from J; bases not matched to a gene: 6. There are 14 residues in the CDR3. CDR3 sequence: CASSPRAGADTQYF. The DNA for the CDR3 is TGTGCCAGCAGCCCTAGGGCGGGAGCAGATACGCAGTATTTT.

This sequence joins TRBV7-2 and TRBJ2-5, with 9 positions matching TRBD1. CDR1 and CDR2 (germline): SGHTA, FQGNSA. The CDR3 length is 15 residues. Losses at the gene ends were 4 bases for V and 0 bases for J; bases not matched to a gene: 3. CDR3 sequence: CASSYWDRDQETQYF. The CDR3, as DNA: TGTGCCAGCAGCTATTGGGACAGGGACCAAGAGACCCAGTACTTC.

CDR3 DNA sequence: TGTGCCAGCAGCTCACGGGACAGGGGGAACACTGAAGCTTTCTTT. It codes for CASSSRDRGNTEAFF. The chain employs TRBV7-8 and TRBJ1-1; the match to TRBD1 covers 10 bases. V was pared by 4 bases and J by 1 base, with 3 bases of the junction left unmatched. Germline lookup yields CDR1 SGHVS and CDR2 FQNEAQ. This CDR3 has 15 amino acids. Full variable domain (rest looked up from reference TRBV7-8 and TRBJ1-1): GAGVSQSPRYKVAKRGQDVALRCDPISGHVSLFWYQQALGQGPEFLTYFQNEAQLDKSGLPSDRFFAERPEGSVSTLKIQRTQQEDSAVYLCASSSRDRGNTEAFFGQGTRLTVV.

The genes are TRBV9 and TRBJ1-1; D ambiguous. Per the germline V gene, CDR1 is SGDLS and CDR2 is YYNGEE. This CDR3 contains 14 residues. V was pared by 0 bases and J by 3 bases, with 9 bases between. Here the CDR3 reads CASSVAVRDTEAFF. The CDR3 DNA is TGTGCCAGCAGCGTAGCCGTTCGGGACACTGAAGCTTTCTTT.

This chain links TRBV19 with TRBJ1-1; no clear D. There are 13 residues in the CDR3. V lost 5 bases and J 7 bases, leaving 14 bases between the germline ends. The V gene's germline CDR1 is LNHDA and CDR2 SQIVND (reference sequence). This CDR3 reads CASSEVIRYEAFF. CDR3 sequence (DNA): TGTGCCAGTAGTGAGGTTATCAGATATGAAGCTTTCTTT.

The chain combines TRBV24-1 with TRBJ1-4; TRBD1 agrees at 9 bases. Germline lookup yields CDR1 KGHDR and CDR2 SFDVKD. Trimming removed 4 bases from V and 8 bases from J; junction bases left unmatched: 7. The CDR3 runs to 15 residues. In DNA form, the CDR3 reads TGTGCCACCAGTGACCCTACAGGGGGCGGCGAAAAACTGTTTTTT. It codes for CATSDPTGGGEKLFF.

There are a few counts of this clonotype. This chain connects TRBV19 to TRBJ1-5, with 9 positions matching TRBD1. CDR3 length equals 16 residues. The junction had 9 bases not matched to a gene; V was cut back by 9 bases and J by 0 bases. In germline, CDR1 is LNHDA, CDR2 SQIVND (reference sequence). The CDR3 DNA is TGTGCCAGCCACCCGGGACAGGGATATAGCAATCAGCCCCAGCATTTT. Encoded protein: CASHPGQGYSNQPQHF.

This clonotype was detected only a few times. CDR3 coding DNA: TGTGCCAGCAGCCCGCTGGGTAGAGAGACCCAGTACTTC. Amino acid sequence: CASSPLGRETQYF. This chain joins TRBV7-9 and TRBJ2-5; the D is unclear. The CDR3 has 13 amino acids. Germline assignment: CDR1 SEHNR and CDR2 FQNEAQ (reference sequence). V was shortened by 5 bases and J by 4 bases, with 11 bases between the two germline ends.

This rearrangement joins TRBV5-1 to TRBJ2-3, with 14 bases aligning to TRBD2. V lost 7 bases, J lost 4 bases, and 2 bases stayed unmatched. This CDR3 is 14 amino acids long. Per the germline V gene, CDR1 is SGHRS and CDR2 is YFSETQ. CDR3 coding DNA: TGCGCCAGCGGGACTAGCGGGAGAGCAGATACGCAGTATTTT. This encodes CASGTSGRADTQYF.

The CDR3 protein is CASTPMFGREYNEQFF. In DNA, the CDR3 is TGTGCCAGCACCCCAATGTTCGGGAGGGAGTACAATGAGCAGTTCTTC. The genes are TRBV11-3 and TRBJ2-1; the match to TRBD2 covers 8 bases. The V gene's germline CDR1 is SGHNT and CDR2 YENEEA. The CDR3 totals 16 residues. J was trimmed by 4 bases and V by 7 bases; bases with no gene match: 12.

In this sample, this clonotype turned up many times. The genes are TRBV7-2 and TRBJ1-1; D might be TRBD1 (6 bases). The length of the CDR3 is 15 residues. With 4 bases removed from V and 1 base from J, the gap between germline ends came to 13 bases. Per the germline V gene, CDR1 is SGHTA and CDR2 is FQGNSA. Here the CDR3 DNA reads TGTGCCAGCAGCTCCCGACAGGAGGCGAACACTGAAGCTTTCTTT. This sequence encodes CASSSRQEANTEAFF.

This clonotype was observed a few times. The CDR3 here is CASSLRLAGDEQYF. DNA for the CDR3: TGTGCCAGCAGCTTGAGACTAGCGGGAGACGAGCAGTACTTC. V is TRBV7-9 and J is TRBJ2-7, with 12 bases that match TRBD2. This CDR3 region has 14 residues. V gave up 3 bases and J gave up 5 bases; unmatched junction bases: 2. CDR1 is SEHNR and CDR2 is FQNEAQ in the germline V gene (reference sequence).

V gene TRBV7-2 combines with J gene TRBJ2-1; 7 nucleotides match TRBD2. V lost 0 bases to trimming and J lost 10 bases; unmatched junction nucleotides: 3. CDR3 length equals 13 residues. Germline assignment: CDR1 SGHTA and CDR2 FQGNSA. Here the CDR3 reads CASSLATSREQFF. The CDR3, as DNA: TGTGCCAGCAGCTTAGCGACTAGCCGGGAGCAGTTCTTC.

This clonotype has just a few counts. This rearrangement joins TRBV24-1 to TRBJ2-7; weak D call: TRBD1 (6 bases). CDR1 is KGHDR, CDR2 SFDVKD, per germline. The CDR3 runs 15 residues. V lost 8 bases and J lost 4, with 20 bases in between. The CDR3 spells CATKRVGTKNYEQYV. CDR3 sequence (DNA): TGTGCCACCAAGAGAGTCGGGACAAAAAATTACGAGCAGTACGTC.

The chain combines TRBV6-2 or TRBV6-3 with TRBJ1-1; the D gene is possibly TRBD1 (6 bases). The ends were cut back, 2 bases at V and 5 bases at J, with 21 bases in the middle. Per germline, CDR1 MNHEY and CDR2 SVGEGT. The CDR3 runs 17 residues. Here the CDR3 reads CASSYPGGAAGRTEAFF. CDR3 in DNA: TGTGCCAGCAGTTACCCGGGGGGGGCGGCCGGAAGAACTGAAGCTTTCTTT.

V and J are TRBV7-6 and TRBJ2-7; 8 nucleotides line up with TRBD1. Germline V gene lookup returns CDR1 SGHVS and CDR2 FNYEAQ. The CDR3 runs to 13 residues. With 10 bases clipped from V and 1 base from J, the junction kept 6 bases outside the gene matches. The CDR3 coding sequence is TGTGCCACCCAACAGGGGGGTTCCTACGAGCAGTACGTC. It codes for CATQQGGSYEQYV.

For the CDR3, the DNA is TGTGCCAGCAGCTTCGGACGGGACTCTGGAAACACCATATATTTT. This encodes CASSFGRDSGNTIYF. V is TRBV5-4 and J is TRBJ1-3; D not certain. The V and J ends lost 2 bases and 0 bases respectively, with 9 bases between them. Germline lookup yields CDR1 SGHNT and CDR2 YYREEE (reference sequence). The CDR3 totals 15 residues.

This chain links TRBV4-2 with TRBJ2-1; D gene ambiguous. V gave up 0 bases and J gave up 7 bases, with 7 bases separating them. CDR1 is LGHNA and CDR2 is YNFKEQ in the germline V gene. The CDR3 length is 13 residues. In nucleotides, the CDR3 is TGTGCCAGCAGCCAAGATAGTTGGAATGAGCAGTTCTTC. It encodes CASSQDSWNEQFF.

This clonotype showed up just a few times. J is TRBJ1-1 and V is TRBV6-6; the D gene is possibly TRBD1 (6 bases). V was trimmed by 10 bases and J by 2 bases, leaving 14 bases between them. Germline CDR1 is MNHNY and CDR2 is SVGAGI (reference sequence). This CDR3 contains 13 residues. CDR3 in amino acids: CATWRGYNTEAFF. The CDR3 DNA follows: TGTGCCACTTGGAGGGGGTATAACACTGAAGCTTTCTTT.

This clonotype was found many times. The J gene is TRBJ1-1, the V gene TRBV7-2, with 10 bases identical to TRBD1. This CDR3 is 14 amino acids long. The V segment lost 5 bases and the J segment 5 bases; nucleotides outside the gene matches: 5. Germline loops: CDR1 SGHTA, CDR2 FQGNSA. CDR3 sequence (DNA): TGTGCCAGCAGCCCTCGGACAGGGGGAACTGAAGCTTTCTTT. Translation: CASSPRTGGTEAFF.

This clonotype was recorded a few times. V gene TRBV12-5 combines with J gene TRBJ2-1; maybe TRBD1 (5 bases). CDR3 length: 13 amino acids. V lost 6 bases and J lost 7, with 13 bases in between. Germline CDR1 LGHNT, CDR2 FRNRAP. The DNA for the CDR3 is TGTGCTAGTGGGCAGGGCGCGTCAAATGAGCAGTTCTTC. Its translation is CASGQGASNEQFF.